Listed below are T cell receptor beta chains from one sample, sequenced in a study of control samples from healthy donors and cancer patients. Data came from immunoSEQ multiplex PCR; TCRdb stores just in-frame clones and leaves some out. The sample lists about 50,000 clones, over 85% seen once, with about a quarter in the top ten. Sequenced input: PBMCs. The receptors shown here come from a woman in her forties or fifties with head and neck cancer. Both conserved end residues are part of each CDR3. Fields, in order: CDR3 DNA, CDR3 protein, D gene, J gene, clone size, V gene. A D gene is named only where the DNA matches it firmly. Only some rows state a clone size, as once, few, many or a class for expanded clones.

TGTGCCAGTAGTCCACTCGGAGCTATATACCAGCCCCAGCATTTT,CASSPLGAIYQPQHF,NA,TRBJ1-5,once,TRBV19
TGTGCCAGCAGCTTTGACAGGGCGCGCTACAATGAGCAGTTCTTC,CASSFDRARYNEQFF,TRBD1,TRBJ2-1,NA,TRBV7-6
TGTGCCAGCACCCCTCTAGGGGGGAGCACAGATACGCAGTATTTT,CASTPLGGSTDTQYF,NA,TRBJ2-3,NA,TRBV18
TGTGCCAGCAGGTATCAGGGGAGGAACACAGATACGCAGTATTTT,CASRYQGRNTDTQYF,NA,TRBJ2-3,once,TRBV28
TGTGCCAGCAGCTTAGACTGGTCACAAGAGACCCAGTACTTC,CASSLDWSQETQYF,NA,TRBJ2-5,NA,TRBV7-2
TGCGCCAGCAGCGGCGCGGGGGGCCCGAACACTGAAGCTTTCTTT,CASSGAGGPNTEAFF,NA,TRBJ1-1,NA,TRBV5-1
TGTGCCAGCAGTCGGGGACAGGGTTATAGCAATCAGCCCCAGCATTTT,CASSRGQGYSNQPQHF,TRBD1,TRBJ1-5,NA,TRBV6-6
TGCAGCGTTGGACACGGATCTAACTATGGCTACACCTTC,CSVGHGSNYGYTF,NA,TRBJ1-2,NA,TRBV29-1
TGCGCCAGCAGCCATTTATGGGACAGATTTAATTCACCCCTCCACTTT,CASSHLWDRFNSPLHF,TRBD1,TRBJ1-6,NA,TRBV4-1
TGTGCCAGCAGTTACTCAAGACAGGGAGCTTCACCCCTCCACTTT,CASSYSRQGASPLHF,TRBD1,TRBJ1-6,NA,TRBV6-5
TGTGCCAGCAGCCCGCAGGGGAATATGAACACTGAAGCTTTCTTT,CASSPQGNMNTEAFF,NA,TRBJ1-1,NA,TRBV11-1
TGTGCCAGCAGCCTTCATGGCTACACCTTC,CASSLHGYTF,NA,TRBJ1-2,once,TRBV21-1
TGTGCCAGCAGTGTTGAGGCTAATCGGGGTGAGCAGTTCTTC,CASSVEANRGEQFF,NA,TRBJ2-1,NA,TRBV2
TGCGCCAGCAGCCAAGAAGACACTTGGCGGCCCCAGCATTTT,CASSQEDTWRPQHF,NA,TRBJ1-5,NA,TRBV4-1
TGCAGTGCTAGTTGGATTGGGACACCAGGCAATGAGCAGTTCTTC,CSASWIGTPGNEQFF,NA,TRBJ2-1,NA,TRBV20-1
TGTGCCATCAGCGGGGTCAGCACAGATACGCAGTATTTT,CAISGVSTDTQYF,NA,TRBJ2-3,NA,TRBV10-3
TGTGCCAGCAGCTTAGAACGGCTAGCGGACCGCACAGATACGCAGTATTTT,CASSLERLADRTDTQYF,TRBD2,TRBJ2-3,NA,TRBV13
TGTGCCAGCAGTCCCGGGACAGGGGAATGGAGCACTGAAGCTTTCTTT,CASSPGTGEWSTEAFF,TRBD1,TRBJ1-1,NA,TRBV28
TGTGCCAGCAGCTTCGGAGGGCTCGGTTCCTCTGGACCCCTCCACTTT,CASSFGGLGSSGPLHF,NA,TRBJ1-6,NA,TRBV5-5
TGTGCCAGCAGCCTGCCTTCCGGCGTCAATGAGCAGTTCTTC,CASSLPSGVNEQFF,NA,TRBJ2-1,once,TRBV13
TGTGCCAGCAGCGTAGACGGGGAAGAGCAGTACTTC,CASSVDGEEQYF,NA,TRBJ2-7,NA,TRBV9
TGTGCCTGGAGTGAAGGGGGGGATAATTCACCCCTCCACTTT,CAWSEGGDNSPLHF,NA,TRBJ1-6,NA,TRBV30
TGTGCCAGTAGTGTGAGGGGCGCGGAGACCCAGTACTTC,CASSVRGAETQYF,NA,TRBJ2-5,NA,TRBV19
TGTGCCAGCAGCTTAGCCTTGGGAACTAATGAAAAACTGTTTTTT,CASSLALGTNEKLFF,NA,TRBJ1-4,NA,TRBV7-9
TGTGCCTGGAGTGTACTCGATAAGGGTTTCGGCAATCAGCCCCAGCATTTT,CAWSVLDKGFGNQPQHF,NA,TRBJ1-5,few,TRBV30
TGCAGCGCGGGGACAGGGAGGTACGAGCAGTACTTC,CSAGTGRYEQYF,TRBD1,TRBJ2-7,NA,TRBV29-1
TGTGCCAGCAGCTTGATTGGGGGTCCAGGGGGCAATCAGCCCCAGCATTTT,CASSLIGGPGGNQPQHF,NA,TRBJ1-5,NA,TRBV7-8
TGTGCCAGCAGTCCACCGGGACAGGGTAGGGAGCAGTTCTTC,CASSPPGQGREQFF,TRBD1,TRBJ2-1,NA,TRBV25-1
TGTGCCAGCAGCCCACACGCGGGGCGGTCCTACGAGCAGTACTTC,CASSPHAGRSYEQYF,NA,TRBJ2-7,NA,TRBV7-2
TGTGCCATCAGGCAGAACCCGGCGTCCGAAGCTTTCTTT,CAIRQNPASEAFF,NA,TRBJ1-1,once,TRBV10-3
TGTGCCAGCAATTCCGCGCTAGCGGACCATAAGGTGTATACGCAGTATTTT,CASNSALADHKVYTQYF,TRBD2,TRBJ2-3,NA,TRBV2
TGTGCCAGCAGCGGCGGGACAGGGGGCATCTGGGAGCTGTTTTTT,CASSGGTGGIWELFF,TRBD1,TRBJ2-2,NA,TRBV9
TGTGCCAGCAGCAAATCGGACAGTAGGAACACTGAAGCTTTCTTT,CASSKSDSRNTEAFF,NA,TRBJ1-1,NA,TRBV3-1/TRBV3-2
TGTGCCAGCGCTCGAGGGTATGGCACAGATACGCAGTATTTT,CASARGYGTDTQYF,NA,TRBJ2-3,once,TRBV6-5
TGTGCCAGCAGCGCACTACTAGCGGGAGGAAGCGAGCAGTACTTC,CASSALLAGGSEQYF,TRBD2,TRBJ2-7,NA,TRBV7-2
TGTGCTAGTGGTTTGGTACTAGACCCCCGGAGGGCTGGGGCCAACGTCCTGACTTTC,CASGLVLDPRRAGANVLTF,NA,TRBJ2-6,NA,TRBV12-5
TGTGCCAGCAGTGAAGCGAGGACTCAGCAGTTCTTC,CASSEARTQQFF,NA,TRBJ2-1,NA,TRBV6-1
TGTGCCAGCAGCCCCCCGGACAGCTACGAGCAGTACTTC,CASSPPDSYEQYF,NA,TRBJ2-7,NA,TRBV14
TGTGCCAGCAGCTTAGAAGGGGAGTCACCCCTCCACTTT,CASSLEGESPLHF,NA,TRBJ1-6,NA,TRBV7-9
TGTGCCAGCAGTTTCCCAGGGGCGAATGAAAAACTGTTTTTT,CASSFPGANEKLFF,NA,TRBJ1-4,NA,TRBV28
TGTGCCAGCACCCCCGGGGCAGATACGCAGTATTTT,CASTPGADTQYF,NA,TRBJ2-3,NA,TRBV5-5
TGCGCCAGCAGCTTGTCCCGGGACAGCTATGGCTACACCTTC,CASSLSRDSYGYTF,TRBD1,TRBJ1-2,NA,TRBV5-1
TGTGCCATCAGTGAGCCACAGGGCCTAACTAATGGCTACACCTTC,CAISEPQGLTNGYTF,NA,TRBJ1-2,NA,TRBV10-3
TGTGCCAGCAGCCGCTCCTCAAGGACAGATACGCAGTATTTT,CASSRSSRTDTQYF,NA,TRBJ2-3,NA,TRBV3-1/TRBV3-2
TGTGCCACCAGCCAATTTTCCGGGACATCAGGCGGGGAGCTGTTTTTT,CATSQFSGTSGGELFF,NA,TRBJ2-2,NA,TRBV24-1
TGTGCCAGCAGCTTATCGCGGGAGGCCCACAATGAGCAGTTCTTC,CASSLSREAHNEQFF,TRBD2,TRBJ2-1,NA,TRBV7-3
TGTGCCAGCAGTTCGGCAGGGCACTATGGCTACACCTTC,CASSSAGHYGYTF,NA,TRBJ1-2,NA,TRBV28
TGTGCCAGCAGTGAAGTGGGGTGGGGGTCCGTTACAGAAGGTGGAAACACCATATATTTT,CASSEVGWGSVTEGGNTIYF,NA,TRBJ1-3,few,TRBV6-1